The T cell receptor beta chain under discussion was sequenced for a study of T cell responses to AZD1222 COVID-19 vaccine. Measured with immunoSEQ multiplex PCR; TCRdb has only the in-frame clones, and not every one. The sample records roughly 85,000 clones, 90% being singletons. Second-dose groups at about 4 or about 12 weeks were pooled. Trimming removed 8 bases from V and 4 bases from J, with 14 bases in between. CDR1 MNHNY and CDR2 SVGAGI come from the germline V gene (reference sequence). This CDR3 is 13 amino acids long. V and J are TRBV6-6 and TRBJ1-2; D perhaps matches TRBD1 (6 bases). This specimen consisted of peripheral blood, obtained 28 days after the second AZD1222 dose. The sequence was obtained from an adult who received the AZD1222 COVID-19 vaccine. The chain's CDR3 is CASGRQVFYGYTF. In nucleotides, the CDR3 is TGTGCCAGCGGTCGACAGGTCTTCTATGGCTACACCTTC.